The T cell receptor beta chain under discussion was sequenced for a study of long-term antiretroviral therapy in people with HIV. Study-wide background: Sampling started about a decade before the 2015 immediate-ART recommendation.

This clone appeared a single time. Its antigen is undetermined. It was version v3.0 of the immunoSEQ assay that was run at survey level. Here immunoSEQ multiplex PCR was the method, and the copy in TCRdb shows in-frame clones only, minus some. Of 26,000 or so clones detected, more than 85% appear once; the ten largest clones hold 10%. Study-wide findings and caveats: Among HIV repertoires, CDR3 length ranges were narrower than those of controls. ART-treated samples gained diversity yet remained below transplant donor controls. Whichever time point was examined, clones expanded before ART dominated the repertoire.

CDR3 length equals 10 residues. Germline CDR1 is GTSNPN and CDR2 is SVGIG (reference sequence). The V gene lost 8 bases and the J gene lost 6 bases, with 10 bases spanning the gap. This specimen was unsorted PBMCs, taken 6.2 years after starting antiretroviral therapy. The J gene is TRBJ1-2, the V gene TRBV30; unclear D gene. This receptor was identified in a middle-aged man with HIV. CDR3 amino acids: CALIWDGYTF. In nucleotides, the CDR3 is TGTGCCCTGATCTGGGATGGCTACACCTTC.